A selection of T cell receptor beta chains follows, all from one sample in a study of cytomegalovirus exposure and HLA in healthy donors. Measured with immunoSEQ multiplex PCR; TCRdb has only the in-frame clones, and not every one. The sample lists nearly 300,000 clones, roughly 88% occurring once. The material sequenced was PBMCs. Every receptor here comes from a man in his forties in good health and CMV-seropositive. The CDR3 runs from the conserved cysteine through the conserved F or W. The order of the fields is V gene, J gene, D gene, clone size, CDR3 length, CDR3 DNA, CDR3 protein. D genes are given only for firm matches. Clone size is shown for a subset of rows, as once, few, many or a class of expanded clone.

TRBV27	TRBJ2-2	TRBD2	-	16	TGTGCCAGCAATCCCGCGGGGGGGCGGCACACCGGGGAGCTGTTTTTT	CASNPAGGRHTGELFF
TRBV5-1	TRBJ2-7	TRBD2	few	16	TGCGCCAGCAGCTTGGCCTCTAGCGGGAGAGGATACGAGCAGTACTTC	CASSLASSGRGYEQYF
TRBV6-5	TRBJ2-7	-	-	15	TGTGCCAGCAGTTCCGACTTCCAGGGGATCTACGAGCAGTACTTC	CASSSDFQGIYEQYF
TRBV5-1	TRBJ2-2	-	-	17	TGCGCCAGCAGCCCGAGACCGGGGGGCGCAGACACCGGGGAGCTGTTTTTT	CASSPRPGGADTGELFF
TRBV19	TRBJ1-5	TRBD1	-	14	TGTGCCAGTAGTATTCAGGGGGCCAGTCAGCCCCAGCATTTT	CASSIQGASQPQHF
TRBV5-1	TRBJ1-5	-	-	13	TGCACCAGCAGCTTGCGTAGCGGTCAGCCCCAGCATTTT	CTSSLRSGQPQHF
TRBV6-1	TRBJ2-2	-	-	16	TGTGCCAGCAGTGAAAGGTCCAGGGTCGGCGCCGGGGAGCTGTTTTTT	CASSERSRVGAGELFF
TRBV11-2	TRBJ1-1	-	-	12	TGTGCCAGCAGCGAACAGCCTACTGAGGCTTTCTTT	CASSEQPTEAFF
TRBV2	TRBJ2-1	TRBD1	-	13	TGTGCCAGCAGTCTTCAGGGGGCTGTTGAGCAGTTCTTC	CASSLQGAVEQFF
TRBV5-1	TRBJ1-2	TRBD1	-	15	TGCGCCAGCAGCTTGGATCACAGGGGCGACTATGGCTACACCTTC	CASSLDHRGDYGYTF
TRBV6-5	TRBJ1-2	-	-	14	TGTGCCAGCAGTTACGGGGGAGGGTCGGAAGGCTACACCTTC	CASSYGGGSEGYTF
TRBV11-2	TRBJ2-5	-	-	13	TGTGCCAGCAGCTTGGAGATTAAGGAGACCCAGTACTTC	CASSLEIKETQYF
TRBV2	TRBJ1-1	-	-	12	TGTGCCAGCAGTGTTCGGGGGGCTGAAGCTTTCTTT	CASSVRGAEAFF
TRBV29-1	TRBJ2-7	-	-	13	TGCAGCGTTCTGGACAGAAACTCCTACGAGCAGTACTTC	CSVLDRNSYEQYF
TRBV29-1	TRBJ1-2	-	-	11	TGCAGCGTTGAAAAGGGGATGGGCTACACCTTC	CSVEKGMGYTF
TRBV6-6	TRBJ1-5	-	-	16	TGTGCCAGCAATTTCCTACGACAGCAAAACAATCAGCCCCAGCATTTT	CASNFLRQQNNQPQHF
TRBV7-9	TRBJ1-2	TRBD1	-	15	TGTGCCAGCAGCTTAGGGATACAGGGGGCGCTTGGCTACACCTTC	CASSLGIQGALGYTF
TRBV19	TRBJ1-2	TRBD1	-	13	TGTGCCAGTAGTATCGGGACAGGGGAAGGCTACACCTTC	CASSIGTGEGYTF
TRBV5-6	TRBJ2-1	TRBD2	-	17	TGTGCCAGCAGCCCCCCCTTTGGACTAGCGGAGAACAATGAGCAGTTCTTC	CASSPPFGLAENNEQFF
TRBV4-3	TRBJ1-1	-	few	14	TGCGCCAGCAGCCAAGTAAACAGTCGGTTTGAAGCTTTCTTT	CASSQVNSRFEAFF
TRBV6-6	TRBJ1-1	TRBD1	few	14	TGTGCCAGCAGACAAGACAGGGTGAACACTGAAGCTTTCTTT	CASRQDRVNTEAFF
TRBV5-6	TRBJ2-1	TRBD1	-	16	TGTGCCAGCAGCTCCGTGGACAGGGACCCCTACAATGAGCAGTTCTTC	CASSSVDRDPYNEQFF
TRBV5-1	TRBJ2-7	-	-	15	TGCGCCAGCAGCTTGGGGGGGGGCAGAACCTACGAGCAGTACTTC	CASSLGGGRTYEQYF
TRBV6-4	TRBJ2-7	-	-	13	TGTGCCAGCAGTGCCTGGGGCGGATACGAGCAGTACTTC	CASSAWGGYEQYF
TRBV28	TRBJ1-5	TRBD1	-	16	TGTGCCAGCAGTTTATTCCCGGGACAGCCCGATCAGCCCCAGCATTTT	CASSLFPGQPDQPQHF
TRBV10-3	TRBJ2-1	TRBD2	once	15	TGTGCCATCAGCAGACTAGCGGAGACCTACAATGAGCAGTTCTTC	CAISRLAETYNEQFF
TRBV7-9	TRBJ2-5	-	-	16	TGTACCAGCAGCTTCAGGGAAGGGATTATGCGAGAGACCCAGTACTTC	CTSSFREGIMRETQYF
TRBV29-1	TRBJ1-2	TRBD1	-	15	TGCAGCGTTGAAGATTCGGGACAGGAAAACTATGGCTACACCTTC	CSVEDSGQENYGYTF
TRBV7-2	TRBJ2-7	-	-	16	TGTGCCAGCAGCCCAGCAGGGTACGTATCCTCCTACGAGCAGTACTTC	CASSPAGYVSSYEQYF
TRBV30	TRBJ1-2	TRBD1	-	13	TGTGCCTGGAGTGTAGGGGGCGGCTATGGCTACACCTTC	CAWSVGGGYGYTF
TRBV19	TRBJ2-7	TRBD1	-	15	TGTGCCAGTAGTTCTTCGACAGGGACCGTTTTTGAGCAGTACTTC	CASSSSTGTVFEQYF
TRBV27	TRBJ2-7	TRBD2	-	14	TGTGCCAGCAAGCTTTCGAGCGGGGACTACGAGCAGTACTTC	CASKLSSGDYEQYF
TRBV29-1	TRBJ2-2	TRBD1	-	12	TGCAGCGCTACACAGGGGAGCGGGGAGCTGTTTTTT	CSATQGSGELFF
TRBV5-6	TRBJ2-1	-	-	14	TGTGCCAGCAGCTTGTTCGGGGGCTACAATGAGCAGTTCTTC	CASSLFGGYNEQFF
TRBV7-9	TRBJ2-1	TRBD1	few	18	TGTGCCAGCAGCTTAGCGAGGGGGACAGGGGTTGTAAGCCATGAGCAGTTCTTC	CASSLARGTGVVSHEQFF
TRBV7-9	TRBJ2-7	TRBD1	-	15	TGTGCCAGCAGCCCTGCAACAGGGGGCTCGGACGAGCAGTACTTC	CASSPATGGSDEQYF
TRBV28	TRBJ2-2	TRBD2	-	19	TGTGCCAGCAGTTTATTAGGGACTAGCGGGAGTCGAACCACCGGGGAGCTGTTTTTT	CASSLLGTSGSRTTGELFF
TRBV29-1	TRBJ1-2	TRBD1	-	13	TGCAGCGTTGGGGCAGGGGGTAACTATGGCTACACCTTC	CSVGAGGNYGYTF
TRBV7-8	TRBJ2-7	-	once	14	TGTGCCAGCAGCTTAGGGTACAGGGCTGGCGAGCAGTACTTC	CASSLGYRAGEQYF
TRBV6-1	TRBJ2-7	TRBD1	-	14	TGTGCCAGCAGTGAAGGGACAGGTTTATACGAGCAGTACTTC	CASSEGTGLYEQYF
TRBV4-1	TRBJ2-7	TRBD2	-	17	TGCGCCAGCAGCCAATCCGCGCCGCTAGCGGGAGGAGGAGAGCAGTACTTC	CASSQSAPLAGGGEQYF
TRBV4-1	TRBJ2-1	-	-	16	TGCGCCAGCAGCCAAGTCAACTTAGTCTCCTACAATGAGCAGTTCTTC	CASSQVNLVSYNEQFF
TRBV7-9	TRBJ2-1	-	-	14	TGTGCCAGCAGCGGTCAACAGGGTAGGAATGAGCAGTTCTTC	CASSGQQGRNEQFF
TRBV19	TRBJ2-5	-	-	13	TGTGCCAGTAGTACACAGGGAGCAGAGACCCAGTACTTC	CASSTQGAETQYF
TRBV6-1	TRBJ1-3	-	few	11	TGTGCCAGCAGCGTCGTTGACACCATATATTTT	CASSVVDTIYF
TRBV27	TRBJ1-2	-	few	13	TGTGCCAGCAGCCCCCGGCAGGGGTATGGCTACACCTTC	CASSPRQGYGYTF
TRBV2	TRBJ1-1	TRBD1	-	14	TGTGCCAGCTCACAGGGGGGGCGGGGGACTGAAGCTTTCTTT	CASSQGGRGTEAFF
TRBV7-2	TRBJ2-7	TRBD2	-	16	TGTGCCAGCAGCCTTTGGACTAGCGGGAGTATGAACGAGCAGTACTTC	CASSLWTSGSMNEQYF
TRBV27	TRBJ2-7	TRBD2	-	19	TGTGCCAGCAGTTCCCTGCCGCGACTAGCGGGAGGGAGTTCCTACGAGCAGTACTTC	CASSSLPRLAGGSSYEQYF
TRBV30	TRBJ2-7	-	-	8	TGTGGACTAGACGAGCAGTACTTC	CGLDEQYF
TRBV5-1	TRBJ2-7	-	-	14	TGCGCCAGCAGCTTTCCTCGGACCGGAGGGGAGCAGTACTTC	CASSFPRTGGEQYF
TRBV27	TRBJ1-4	-	-	17	TGTGCCAGCAGTCCCCTACACGTCACAGGGCGTGTTGAAAAACTGTTTTTT	CASSPLHVTGRVEKLFF